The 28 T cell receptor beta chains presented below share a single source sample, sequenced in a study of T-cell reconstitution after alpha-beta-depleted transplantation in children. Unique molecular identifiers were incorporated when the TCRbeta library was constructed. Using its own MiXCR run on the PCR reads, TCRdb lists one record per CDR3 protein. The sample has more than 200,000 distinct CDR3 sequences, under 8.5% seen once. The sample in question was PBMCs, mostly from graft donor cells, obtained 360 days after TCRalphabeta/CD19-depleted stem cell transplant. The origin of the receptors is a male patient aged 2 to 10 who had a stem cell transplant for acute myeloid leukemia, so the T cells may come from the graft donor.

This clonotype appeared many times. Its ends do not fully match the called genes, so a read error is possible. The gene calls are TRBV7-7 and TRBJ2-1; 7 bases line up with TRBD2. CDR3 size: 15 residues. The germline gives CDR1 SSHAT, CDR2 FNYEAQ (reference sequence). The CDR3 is CASSLGREGHNEQFF. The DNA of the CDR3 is TGTGCTAGCAGCTTAGGGAGGGAAGGGCACAATGAGCAGTTCTTC. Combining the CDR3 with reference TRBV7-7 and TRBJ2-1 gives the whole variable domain GAGVSQSPRYKVTKRGQDVTLRCDPISSHATLYWYQQALGQGPEFLTYFNYEAQPDKSGLPSDRFSAERPEGSISTLTIQRTEQRDSAMYRCASSLGREGHNEQFFGPGTRLTVL.

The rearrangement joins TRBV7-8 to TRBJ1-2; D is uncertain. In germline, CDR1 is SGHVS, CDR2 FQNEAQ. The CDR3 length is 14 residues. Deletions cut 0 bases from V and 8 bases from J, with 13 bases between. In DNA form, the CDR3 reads TGTGCCAGCAGCTTAGCGCAAGGGTTGGGAGGCTACACCTTC. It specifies CASSLAQGLGGYTF.

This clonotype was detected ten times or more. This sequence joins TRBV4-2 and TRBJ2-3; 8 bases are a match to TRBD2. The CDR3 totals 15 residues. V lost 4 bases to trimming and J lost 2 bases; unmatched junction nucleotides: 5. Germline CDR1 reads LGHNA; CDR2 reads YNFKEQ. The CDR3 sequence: CASSRVAGITDTQYF. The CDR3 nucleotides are TGTGCCAGCAGCCGAGTAGCGGGAATCACAGATACGCAGTATTTT.

The chain's CDR3 is CASSILAEATGELFF. The CDR3 DNA reads as TGCGCCAGCAGCATCCTAGCGGAGGCCACCGGGGAGCTGTTTTTT. V gene TRBV5-1 combines with J gene TRBJ2-2; the match to TRBD2 covers 7 bases. CDR1 SGHRS and CDR2 YFSETQ come from the germline V gene. This CDR3 comprises 15 residues. The ends lost 4 bases at V and 4 bases at J; junction bases unmatched: 7.

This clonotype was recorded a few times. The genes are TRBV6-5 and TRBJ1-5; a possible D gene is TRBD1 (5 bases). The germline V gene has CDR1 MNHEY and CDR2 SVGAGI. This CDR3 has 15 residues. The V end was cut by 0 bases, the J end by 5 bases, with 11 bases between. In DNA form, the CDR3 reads TGTGCCAGCAGTTACTCTTGGGGGAAGGATCAGCCCCAGCATTTT. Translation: CASSYSWGKDQPQHF.

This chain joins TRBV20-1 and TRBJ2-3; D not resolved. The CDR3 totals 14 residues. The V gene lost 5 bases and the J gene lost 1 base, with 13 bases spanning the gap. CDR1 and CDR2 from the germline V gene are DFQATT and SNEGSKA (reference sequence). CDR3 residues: CSAERIAGTDTQYF. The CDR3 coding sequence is TGCAGTGCTGAGAGAATAGCAGGCACAGATACGCAGTATTTT.

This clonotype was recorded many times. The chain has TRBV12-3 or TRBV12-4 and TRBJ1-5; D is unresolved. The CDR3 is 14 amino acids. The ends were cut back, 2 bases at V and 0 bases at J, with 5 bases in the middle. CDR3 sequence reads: CASSLTDSNQPQHF. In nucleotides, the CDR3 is TGTGCCAGCAGTTTAACAGATAGCAATCAGCCCCAGCATTTT.

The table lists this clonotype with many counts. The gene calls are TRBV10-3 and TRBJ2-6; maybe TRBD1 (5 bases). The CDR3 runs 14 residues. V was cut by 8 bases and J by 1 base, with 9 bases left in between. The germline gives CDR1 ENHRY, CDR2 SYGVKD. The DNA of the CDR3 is TGTGCCATCGCCGACAGTTCTGGGGCCAACGTCCTGACTTTC. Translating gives CAIADSSGANVLTF.

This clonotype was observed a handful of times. CDR3 loop: CASSWRAGEQFF. CDR3 coding DNA: TGCGCCAGCAGCTGGAGGGCGGGAGAGCAGTTCTTC. The chain has TRBV5-1 and TRBJ2-1; possible D gene TRBD2, 6 bases. Germline V gives CDR1 SGHRS, CDR2 YFSETQ. The CDR3 contains 12 residues. Trimming removed 3 bases from V and 10 bases from J, with 11 bases in between. Using reference TRBV5-1 and TRBJ2-1 for the parts outside the CDR3, the full variable domain is KAGVTQTPRYLIKTRGQQVTLSCSPISGHRSVSWYQQTPGQGLQFLFEYFSETQRNKGNFPGRFSGRQFSNSRSEMNVSTLELGDSALYLCASSWRAGEQFFGPGTRLTVL.

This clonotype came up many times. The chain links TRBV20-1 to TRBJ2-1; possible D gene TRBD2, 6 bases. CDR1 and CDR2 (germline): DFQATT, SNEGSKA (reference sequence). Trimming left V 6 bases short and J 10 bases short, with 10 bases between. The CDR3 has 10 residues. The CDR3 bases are TGCAGTGCGGCGGAGGGGGAGCAGTTCTTC. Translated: CSAAEGEQFF.

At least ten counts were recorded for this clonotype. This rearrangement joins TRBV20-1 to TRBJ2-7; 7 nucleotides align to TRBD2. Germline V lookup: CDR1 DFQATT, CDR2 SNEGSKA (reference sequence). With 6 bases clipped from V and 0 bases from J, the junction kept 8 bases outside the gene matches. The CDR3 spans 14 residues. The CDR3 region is CSATGGESSYEQYF. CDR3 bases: TGCAGTGCAACGGGAGGAGAGAGCTCCTACGAGCAGTACTTC.

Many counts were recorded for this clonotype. CDR3 sequence (DNA): TGTGCCAGCAGGTCGCACACTGAAGCTTTCTTT. Translation: CASRSHTEAFF. The chain has TRBV12-3 or TRBV12-4 and TRBJ1-1; D is unclear. CDR3 size: 11 residues. Deletions cut 6 bases from V and 3 bases from J, with 5 bases between.

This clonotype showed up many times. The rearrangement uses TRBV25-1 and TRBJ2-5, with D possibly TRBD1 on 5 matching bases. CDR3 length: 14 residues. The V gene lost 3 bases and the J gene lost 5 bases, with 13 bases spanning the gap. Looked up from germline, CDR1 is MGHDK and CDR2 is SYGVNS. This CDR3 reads CASSDPGSTETQYF. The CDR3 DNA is TGTGCCAGCAGTGACCCAGGGTCAACGGAGACCCAGTACTTC.

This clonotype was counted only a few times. Written as DNA, the CDR3 is TGTGCCAGCAGCAGACTTATAGCGGGGGTTACGGGCGGGGAGCTGTTTTTT. The encoded protein is CASSRLIAGVTGGELFF. This chain joins TRBV7-3 and TRBJ2-2, with 9 bases matching TRBD2. CDR3 length: 17 amino acids. J lost 7 bases, V lost 5 bases, and 14 bases had no gene match. Per germline, CDR1 SGHTA and CDR2 FQGTGA.

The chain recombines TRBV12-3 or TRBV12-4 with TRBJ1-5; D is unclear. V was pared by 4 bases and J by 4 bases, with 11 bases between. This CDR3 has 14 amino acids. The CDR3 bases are TGTGCCAGCAGTTCACAGAGTAGGAATCAGCCCCAGCATTTT. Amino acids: CASSSQSRNQPQHF.

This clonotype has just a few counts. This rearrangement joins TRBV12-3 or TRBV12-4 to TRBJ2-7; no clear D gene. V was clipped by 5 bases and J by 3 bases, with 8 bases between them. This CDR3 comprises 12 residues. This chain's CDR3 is CASSPQYYEQYF. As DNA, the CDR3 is TGTGCCAGCAGTCCTCAATACTACGAGCAGTACTTC.

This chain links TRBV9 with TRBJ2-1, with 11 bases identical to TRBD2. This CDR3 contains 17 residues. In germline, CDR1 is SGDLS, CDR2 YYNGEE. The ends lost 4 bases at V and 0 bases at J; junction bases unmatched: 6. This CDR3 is CASSIGTSGYSYNEQFF. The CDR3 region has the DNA TGTGCCAGCAGCATCGGGACTAGCGGATACTCCTACAATGAGCAGTTCTTC.

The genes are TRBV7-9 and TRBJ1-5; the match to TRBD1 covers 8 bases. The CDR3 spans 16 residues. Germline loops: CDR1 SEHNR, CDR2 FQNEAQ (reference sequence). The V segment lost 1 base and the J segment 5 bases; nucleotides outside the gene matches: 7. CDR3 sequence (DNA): TGTGCCAGCAGCTTAGGGCGCGGACAGGGATATCAGCCCCAGCATTTT. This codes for CASSLGRGQGYQPQHF.

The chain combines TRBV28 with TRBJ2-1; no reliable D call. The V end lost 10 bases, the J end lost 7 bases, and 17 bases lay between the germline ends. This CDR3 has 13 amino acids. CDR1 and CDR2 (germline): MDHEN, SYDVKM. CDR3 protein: CAILDPLRNEQFF. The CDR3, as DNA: TGTGCCATCCTGGACCCATTGAGGAATGAGCAGTTCTTC.

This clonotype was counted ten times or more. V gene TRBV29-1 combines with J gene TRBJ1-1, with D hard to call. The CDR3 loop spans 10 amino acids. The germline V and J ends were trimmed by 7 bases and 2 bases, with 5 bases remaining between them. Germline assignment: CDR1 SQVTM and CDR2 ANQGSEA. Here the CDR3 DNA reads TGCAGCGGTGGAAACACTGAAGCTTTCTTT. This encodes CSGGNTEAFF.

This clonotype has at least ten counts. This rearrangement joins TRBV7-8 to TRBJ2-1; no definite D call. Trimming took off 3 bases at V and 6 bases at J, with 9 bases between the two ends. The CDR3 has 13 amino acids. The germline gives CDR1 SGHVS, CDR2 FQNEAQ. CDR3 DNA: TGTGCCAGCAGCTTGGGCGAGATCAATGAGCAGTTCTTC. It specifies CASSLGEINEQFF.

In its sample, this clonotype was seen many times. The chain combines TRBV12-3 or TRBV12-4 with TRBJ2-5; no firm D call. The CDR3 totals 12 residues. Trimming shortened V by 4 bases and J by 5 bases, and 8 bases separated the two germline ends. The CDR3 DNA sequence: TGTGCCAGCAGTTCTCAATTGGAGACCCAGTACTTC. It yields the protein CASSSQLETQYF.

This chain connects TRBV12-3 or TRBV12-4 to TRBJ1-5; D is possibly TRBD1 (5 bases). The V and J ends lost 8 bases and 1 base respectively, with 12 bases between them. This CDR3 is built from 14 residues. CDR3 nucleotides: TGTGCCAGCGGGGGGATCCGGAGCAATCAGCCCCAGCATTTT. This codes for CASGGIRSNQPQHF.

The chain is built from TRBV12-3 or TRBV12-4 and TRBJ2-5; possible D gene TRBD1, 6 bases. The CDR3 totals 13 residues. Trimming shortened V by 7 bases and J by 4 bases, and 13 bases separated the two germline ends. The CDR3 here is CASILQGGETQYF. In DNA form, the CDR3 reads TGTGCCAGCATCCTACAGGGCGGAGAGACCCAGTACTTC.

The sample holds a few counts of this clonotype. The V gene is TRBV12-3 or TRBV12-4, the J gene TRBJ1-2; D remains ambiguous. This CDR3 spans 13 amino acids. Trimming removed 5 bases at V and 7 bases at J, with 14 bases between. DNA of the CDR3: TGTGCCAGCAGTCGCGCGATCATGCGTGGCTACACCTTC. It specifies CASSRAIMRGYTF.

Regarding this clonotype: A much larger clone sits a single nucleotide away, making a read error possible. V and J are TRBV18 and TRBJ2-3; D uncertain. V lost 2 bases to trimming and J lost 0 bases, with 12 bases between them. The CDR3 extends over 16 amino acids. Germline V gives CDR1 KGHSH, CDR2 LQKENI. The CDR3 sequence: CASSPDPATSTDTQYF. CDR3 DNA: TGTGCCAGCTCACCAGATCCAGCTACTAGCACAGATACGCAGTATTTT.

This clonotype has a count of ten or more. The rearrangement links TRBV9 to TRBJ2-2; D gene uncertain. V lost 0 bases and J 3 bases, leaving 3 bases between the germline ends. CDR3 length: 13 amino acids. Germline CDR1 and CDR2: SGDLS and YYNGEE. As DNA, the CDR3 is TGTGCCAGCAGCGTAGATTACACCGGGGAGCTGTTTTTT. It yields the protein CASSVDYTGELFF.

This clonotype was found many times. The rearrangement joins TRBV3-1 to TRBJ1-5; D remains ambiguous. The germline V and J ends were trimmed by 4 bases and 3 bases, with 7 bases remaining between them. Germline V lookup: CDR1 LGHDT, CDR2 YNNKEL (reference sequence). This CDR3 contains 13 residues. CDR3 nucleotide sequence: TGTGCCAGCAGCCCTGGGCACAATCAGCCCCAGCATTTT. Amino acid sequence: CASSPGHNQPQHF.